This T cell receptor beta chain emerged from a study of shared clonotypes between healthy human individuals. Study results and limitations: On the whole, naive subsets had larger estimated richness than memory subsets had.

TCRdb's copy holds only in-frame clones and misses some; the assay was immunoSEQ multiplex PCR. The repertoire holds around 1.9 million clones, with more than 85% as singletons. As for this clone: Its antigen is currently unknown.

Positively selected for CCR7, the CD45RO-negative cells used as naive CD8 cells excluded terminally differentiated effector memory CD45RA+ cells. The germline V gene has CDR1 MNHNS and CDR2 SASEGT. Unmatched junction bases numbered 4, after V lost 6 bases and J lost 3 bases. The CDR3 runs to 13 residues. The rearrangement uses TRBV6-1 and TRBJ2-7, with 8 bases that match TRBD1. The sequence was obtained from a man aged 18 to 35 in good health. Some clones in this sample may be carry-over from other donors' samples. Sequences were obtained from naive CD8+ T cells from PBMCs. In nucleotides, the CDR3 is TGTGCCAGCAGCTTGACAGGGGTCTACGAGCAGTACTTC. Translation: CASSLTGVYEQYF.